A single sample is the source of the 14 T cell receptor beta chains below, sequenced in a study of naive and memory T cell subsets. Both TRBC1 and TRBC2 were covered by a beta constant-region primer of two equimolar oligonucleotides. From the UMI-ligation and nested PCR reads, TCRdb called clonotypes with MiXCR, one entry per CDR3 protein. The data show 120,000 to 150,000 distinct CDR3 sequences, 15% to 20% seen once. The sequencing sample was made of naive CD4+ T cells from blood. The origin of the receptors is a human donor in good health.

This CDR3 is CSVEPAAGEQYF. The CDR3 DNA reads TGCAGCGTTGAACCTGCAGCGGGCGAGCAGTACTTC. V is TRBV29-1 and J is TRBJ2-7; tentative D call: TRBD2 (6 bases). From germline, CDR1 is SQVTM and CDR2 ANQGSEA. This CDR3 has 12 residues. V lost 2 bases and J lost 6, with 11 bases in between.

This clonotype was found many times. The rearrangement uses TRBV30 and TRBJ2-7, with TRBD1 matching over 9 bases. The germline gives CDR1 GTSNPN, CDR2 SVGIG (reference sequence). The CDR3 contains 15 residues. The trim removed 3 bases at V and 3 bases at J, leaving 9 bases unmatched. The CDR3 bases are TGTGCCTGGAGGAGAGGCGGGACAGGGTACTACGAGCAGTACTTC. Its translation: CAWRRGGTGYYEQYF.

This clonotype was detected a few times. The rearrangement uses TRBV4-1 and TRBJ2-5; TRBD2 matches at 7 bases. Per germline, CDR1 MGHRA and CDR2 YSYEKL. The CDR3 runs to 15 residues. V lost 0 bases to trimming and J lost 5 bases; unmatched junction nucleotides: 6. The CDR3 here is CASSQDGGGVETQYF. The DNA of the CDR3 is TGCGCCAGCAGCCAAGATGGGGGGGGAGTGGAGACCCAGTACTTC.

This clonotype was detected only a few times. The chain employs TRBV3-1 and TRBJ1-4; a possible D gene is TRBD1 (5 bases). The CDR3 extends over 15 amino acids. The V gene lost 0 bases and the J gene lost 7 bases, with 12 bases spanning the gap. Germline V gives CDR1 LGHDT, CDR2 YNNKEL (reference sequence). CDR3 DNA sequence: TGTGCCAGCAGCCAAGAGGGCAGCGGGACTGAAAAACTGTTTTTT. Residues: CASSQEGSGTEKLFF.

This clonotype was picked up a small number of times. The CDR3 loop is CASSFPGVTEAFF. CDR3 DNA: TGTGCCAGCAGCTTCCCAGGGGTAACTGAAGCTTTCTTT. This rearrangement joins TRBV11-2 to TRBJ1-1; TRBD1 is a possible D gene (6 bases). The V and J ends lost 3 bases and 5 bases respectively, with 10 bases between them. Germline V gene sequence: CDR1 SGHAT, CDR2 FQNNGV. CDR3 length: 13 residues.

This chain joins TRBV7-9 and TRBJ2-7; D tentatively fits TRBD1 or TRBD2 (5 bases each). V was clipped by 4 bases and J by 0 bases, with 10 bases between them. Germline CDR1 and CDR2: SEHNR and FQNEAQ (reference sequence). This CDR3 contains 14 residues. In nucleotides, the CDR3 is TGTGCCAGCAGCTGGGACGCCAGCTCCTACGAGCAGTACTTC. The encoded protein is CASSWDASSYEQYF.

This clonotype was observed a handful of times. The rearrangement links TRBV12-3 or TRBV12-4 to TRBJ2-7, with D possibly being TRBD1 (6 bases). Trimming stripped 6 bases from V and 2 bases from J, with 14 bases between. This CDR3 region has 14 residues. CDR3 bases: TGTGCCAGCAGCTCCGGGACACCTCCCTACGAGCAGTACTTC. It is translated as CASSSGTPPYEQYF.

The chain employs TRBV29-1 and TRBJ2-7; D is unresolved. Looked up from germline, CDR1 is SQVTM and CDR2 is ANQGSEA. The CDR3 is made up of 13 amino acids. Trimming left V 4 bases short and J 3 bases short, with 13 bases between. CDR3: CSVATWGFYEQYF. The CDR3 nucleotides read TGCAGCGTTGCCACCTGGGGATTCTACGAGCAGTACTTC.

The DNA for the CDR3 is TGTGCCAGCAGTGAAGAGGTGGCCACTGAAGCTTTCTTT. As protein: CASSEEVATEAFF. The genes are TRBV2 and TRBJ1-1; no clear D. The CDR3 covers 13 residues. V was trimmed by 1 base and J by 4 bases, leaving 7 bases between them. Germline CDR1 is SNHLY and CDR2 is FYNNEI.

The chain carries TRBV10-2 and TRBJ1-5, with D unresolved. The CDR3 has 17 residues. Looked up from germline, CDR1 is WSHSY and CDR2 is SAAADI. V was clipped by 2 bases and J by 0 bases, with 14 bases between them. CDR3: CASSEQRVEYSNQPQHF. The CDR3, as DNA: TGCGCCAGCAGTGAGCAGAGGGTAGAGTATAGCAATCAGCCCCAGCATTTT.

J is TRBJ2-5 and V is TRBV29-1; D remains ambiguous. The CDR3 loop spans 13 amino acids. CDR1 is SQVTM, CDR2 ANQGSEA, per germline. Trimming took 6 bases from V and 2 from J, leaving 13 bases between them. The CDR3 bases are TGCAGCGTAGCAGAGAGTGCACAAGAGACCCAGTACTTC. The encoded protein is CSVAESAQETQYF.

The chain combines TRBV30 with TRBJ2-2; D may be TRBD1 or TRBD2 (5 bases each). CDR1 and CDR2 (germline): GTSNPN, SVGIG (reference sequence). Deletions cut 1 base from V and 5 bases from J, with 8 bases between. The CDR3 has 13 residues. In DNA, the CDR3 is TGTGCCTGGAGTGCGAGGGGAACCGGGGAGCTGTTTTTT. It encodes CAWSARGTGELFF.

This clonotype was counted once. V gene TRBV7-3 combines with J gene TRBJ2-2; perhaps D is TRBD1 or TRBD2 (5 bases each). The germline gives CDR1 SGHTA, CDR2 FQGTGA. The CDR3 runs 15 residues. Trimming pared 3 bases from V and 6 bases from J, leaving 14 bases between. The CDR3 DNA reads TGTGCCAGCAGCTTGACGGGGCCTCTCGCCGGGGAGCTGTTTTTT. Amino acid sequence: CASSLTGPLAGELFF.

In DNA form, the CDR3 reads TGTGCCAGCAGTTTAAACCCGACAGGGACCGTAGGGACCCAGTACTTC. Protein product: CASSLNPTGTVGTQYF. The chain links TRBV7-6 to TRBJ2-5, with 7 bases fitting TRBD1. CDR1 and CDR2 (germline): SGHVS, FNYEAQ. The V and J ends lost 6 bases and 7 bases, in that order; junction bases with no gene match: 17. CDR3 length: 16 residues. Full variable domain (outside the CDR3, taken from reference TRBV7-6 and TRBJ2-5): GAGVSQSPRYKVTKRGQDVALRCDPISGHVSLYWYRQALGQGPEFLTYFNYEAQQDKSGLPNDRFSAERPEGSISTLTIQRTEQRDSAMYRCASSLNPTGTVGTQYFGPGTRLLVL.